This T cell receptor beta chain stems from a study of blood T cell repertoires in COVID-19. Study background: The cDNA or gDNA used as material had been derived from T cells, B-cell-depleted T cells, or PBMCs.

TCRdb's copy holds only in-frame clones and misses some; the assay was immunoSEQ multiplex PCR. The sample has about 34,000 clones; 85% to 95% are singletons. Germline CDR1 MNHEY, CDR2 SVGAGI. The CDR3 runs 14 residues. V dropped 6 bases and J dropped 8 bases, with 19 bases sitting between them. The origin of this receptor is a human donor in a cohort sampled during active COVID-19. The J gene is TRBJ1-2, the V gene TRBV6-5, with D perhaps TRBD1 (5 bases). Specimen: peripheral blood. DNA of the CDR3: TGTGCCAGCAGCTTCAACAGGCGTCTCATGGGCTACACCTTC. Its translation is CASSFNRRLMGYTF.